These T cell receptor beta chains were read from a single sample in a study of response to subunit inactivated influenza vaccine. TCRdb re-derived calls from the RT-PCR reads in MiXCR, one entry per CDR3 protein. The table records hundreds of thousands of distinct CDR3 sequences, approximately 17% of them present only once. The sample in question was PBMCs from blood, obtained less than 6 days after vaccination. The origin of the receptors is a man in his fifties or sixties who received an inactivated influenza vaccine. Both conserved end residues are part of each CDR3. Each record gives: V gene, clone size, J gene, CDR3 protein. Not every row has a clone size; where given, it reads once, few, many or a size class.

TRBV6-1	many	TRBJ2-1	CASSPQGSYNEQFF
TRBV20-1	few	TRBJ1-2	CSARDPQEANYGYTF
TRBV29-1	few	TRBJ1-6	CSVLLPGQGGYNSPLHF
TRBV29-1	many	TRBJ2-7	CSVEDRLAGSYEQYF
TRBV12-3/TRBV12-4	few	TRBJ2-2	CASTAGRGTGELFF
TRBV6-1	few	TRBJ2-2	CASSDRGGTGELFF
TRBV25-1	few	TRBJ2-6	CASRGDSGSAPGANVLTF
TRBV6-5	.	TRBJ1-2	CASSYSGIVSDYGYTF
TRBV6-5	few	TRBJ2-1	CASSYPLTGIPYNEQFF
TRBV29-1	few	TRBJ2-2	CSVEGDRGAGELFF
TRBV20-1	.	TRBJ2-1	CSAESESSYNEQFF
TRBV4-3	.	TRBJ2-4	CASSQGRGPANIQYF
TRBV11-2	few	TRBJ1-2	CASSSYGQGRGYTF
TRBV10-3	.	TRBJ2-2	CAISESGELFF
TRBV9	few	TRBJ1-5	CASSESGTQTQPQHF
TRBV20-1	few	TRBJ2-7	CSARNRGLEQYF
TRBV11-2	.	TRBJ2-7	CASSLDVGGKISYEQYF
TRBV6-5	.	TRBJ1-2	CASSYLGQGTTDGYTF
TRBV7-2	.	TRBJ2-7	CASRDRDRFFYEQYF
TRBV7-2	few	TRBJ2-5	CASSFSGGAPETQYF
TRBV7-2	few	TRBJ2-1	CASSLEGTRVYNEQFF
TRBV11-2	few	TRBJ2-7	CASSFLGTVYEQYF
TRBV20-1	.	TRBJ1-1	CSARTGGRTEAFF
TRBV27	.	TRBJ2-2	CASSFLTGNWGTGELFF
TRBV6-6	few	TRBJ1-3	CASSYTLGHFYF
TRBV20-1	few	TRBJ2-1	CSAFADYSYNEQFF
TRBV5-1	many	TRBJ2-1	CASSSGTVKNEQFF
TRBV24-1	.	TRBJ2-1	CATAAGSSYNEQFF
TRBV12-3/TRBV12-4	.	TRBJ1-2	CASRRQGRSEGYTF
TRBV7-9	.	TRBJ1-4	CASSIQGAGEKLFF
TRBV28	.	TRBJ2-5	CASSLSTQEKETQYF
TRBV5-1	few	TRBJ2-1	CASKASGSNEQFF
TRBV27	.	TRBJ2-3	CASTLAGPTDTQYF
TRBV20-1	.	TRBJ2-7	CSASWERESYEQYF
TRBV12-3/TRBV12-4	.	TRBJ2-2	CASSRSGGELFF
TRBV7-2	.	TRBJ1-1	CASSWLDRDTEAFF
TRBV29-1	.	TRBJ1-1	CSVRTKYSKNTEAFF
TRBV3-1	few	TRBJ1-6	CASSPTTGGYNSPLHF
TRBV29-1	.	TRBJ2-7	CSVEIGNPTYEQYF
TRBV4-1	few	TRBJ2-6	CASSPQGGPGANVLTF
TRBV20-1	few	TRBJ1-2	CSASALQLGNGYTF
TRBV28	few	TRBJ2-3	CASSYRFGLAGGNTDTQYF
TRBV5-1	few	TRBJ2-7	CASSLSAGGGVYF